This T cell receptor beta chain was recorded in a study of CD8+ T cells in alopecia areata. Study context: For the treated group, dosing was oral tofacitinib at 5 to 10 mg twice daily. Scalp area affected, as a percentage, set the severity score of treated patients.

Sample treatment: oral pan-JAK inhibitor, 5-10 mg twice daily. Individuals with alopecia areata gave both lesional scalp punch biopsies and peripheral blood for collection. As the sequencing template, cDNA was produced by extracting RNA and reverse transcribing it. Repertoires were generated with immunoSEQ multiplex PCR, while TCRdb's copy carries only in-frame clones and drops some. The data show 150,000 to 200,000 clones, with about 60% seen just once and approximately 15% held by the top ten. Study results and limitations: An increase in clonality over normal scalp was evident in lesional scalp, especially alopecia totalis/universalis.

Germline lookup yields CDR1 MGHDK and CDR2 SYGVNS. V shed 6 bases, J shed 4 bases, and the junction held 7 bases outside the gene matches. CDR3 length equals 15 residues. To note about this clone: No antigen is known for it.

The sequencing used CD4+ T cells sorted from blood, collected at week 24, from a patient treated with tofacitinib. This TCR derives from a human donor with alopecia areata. The V and J genes are TRBV25-1 and TRBJ2-2; 8 bases fit TRBD2. CDR3 sequence: CASSPGGGSTGELFF. The CDR3 bases are TGTGCCAGCAGCCCAGGCGGGGGGAGCACCGGGGAGCTGTTTTTT.